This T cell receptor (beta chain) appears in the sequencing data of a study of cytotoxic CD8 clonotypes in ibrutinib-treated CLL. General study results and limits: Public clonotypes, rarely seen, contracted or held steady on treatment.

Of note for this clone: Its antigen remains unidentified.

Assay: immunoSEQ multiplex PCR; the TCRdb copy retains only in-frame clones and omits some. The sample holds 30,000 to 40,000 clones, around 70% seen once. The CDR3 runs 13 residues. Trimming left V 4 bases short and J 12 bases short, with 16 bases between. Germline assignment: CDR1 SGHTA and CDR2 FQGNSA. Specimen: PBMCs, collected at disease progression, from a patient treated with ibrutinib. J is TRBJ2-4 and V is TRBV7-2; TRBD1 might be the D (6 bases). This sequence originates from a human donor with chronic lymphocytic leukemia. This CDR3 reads CASSSAYRDTQYF. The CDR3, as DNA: TGTGCCAGCAGCTCCGCTTACAGGGACACTCAGTACTTC.